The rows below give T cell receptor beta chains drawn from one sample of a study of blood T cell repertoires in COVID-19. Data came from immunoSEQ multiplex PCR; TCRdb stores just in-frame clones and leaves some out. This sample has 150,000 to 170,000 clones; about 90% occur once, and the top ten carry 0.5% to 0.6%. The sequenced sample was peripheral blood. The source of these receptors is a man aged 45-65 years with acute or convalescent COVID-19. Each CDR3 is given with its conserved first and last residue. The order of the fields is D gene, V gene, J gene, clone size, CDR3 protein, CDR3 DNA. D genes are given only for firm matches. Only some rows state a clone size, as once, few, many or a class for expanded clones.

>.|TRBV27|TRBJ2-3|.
CASTSGVEDTQYF
TGTGCCAGCACCTCCGGGGTGGAAGATACGCAGTATTTT
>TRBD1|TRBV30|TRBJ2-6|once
CAWTGGNSGANVLTF
TGTGCCTGGACAGGGGGTAACTCTGGGGCCAACGTCCTGACTTTC
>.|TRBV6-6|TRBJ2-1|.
CASSSRTIYNEQFF
TGTGCCAGCAGTTCTCGGACAATCTACAATGAGCAGTTCTTC
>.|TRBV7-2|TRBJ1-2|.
CASSLGPDTYGYTF
TGTGCCAGCAGCTTAGGTCCGGACACTTATGGCTACACCTTC
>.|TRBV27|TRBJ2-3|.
CASSEIAQVFTDTQYF
TGTGCCAGCAGCGAGATTGCCCAAGTATTCACAGATACGCAGTATTTT
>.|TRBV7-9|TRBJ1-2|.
CASSVESYYGYTF
TGTGCCAGCAGCGTGGAGAGTTACTATGGCTACACCTTC
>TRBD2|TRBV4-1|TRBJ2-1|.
CASSLRGASGRVENEQFF
TGCGCCAGCAGCCTTCGAGGGGCTAGCGGGAGAGTGGAGAATGAGCAGTTCTTC
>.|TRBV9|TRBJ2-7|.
CASSVGLPSGTSSYEQYF
TGTGCCAGCAGCGTAGGGTTACCGAGCGGCACAAGCTCCTACGAGCAGTACTTC
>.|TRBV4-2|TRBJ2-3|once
CASSRLSTGGDTQYF
TGTGCCAGCAGCCGACTATCAACTGGAGGGGATACGCAGTATTTT
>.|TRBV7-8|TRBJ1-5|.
CASSLRRREGNQPQHF
TGTGCCAGCAGCTTACGTCGCAGGGAGGGCAATCAGCCCCAGCATTTT
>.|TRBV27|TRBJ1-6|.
CASSLSRLEGSPLHF
TGTGCCAGCAGTTTATCGAGGTTGGAGGGATCACCCCTCCACTTT
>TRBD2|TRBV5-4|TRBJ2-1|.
CASRKNPGLAGSKQRNEQFF
TGTGCCAGCAGGAAAAATCCGGGACTAGCGGGATCGAAGCAACGCAATGAGCAGTTCTTC
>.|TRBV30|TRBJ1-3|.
CAWSRTGLNTIYF
TGTGCCTGGAGTCGAACAGGGTTAAACACCATATATTTT
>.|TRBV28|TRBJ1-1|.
CASLQGGNTEAFF
TGTGCCAGCCTCCAAGGGGGAAACACTGAAGCTTTCTTT
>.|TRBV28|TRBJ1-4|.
CASSYSDGLRGKLFF
TGTGCCAGCAGTTATTCCGACGGACTCCGAGGAAAACTGTTTTTT
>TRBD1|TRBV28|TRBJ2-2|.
CASSSGQGSPGELFF
TGTGCCAGCAGTTCGGGACAGGGGTCACCCGGGGAGCTGTTTTTT
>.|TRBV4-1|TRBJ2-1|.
CASSQDLRANEQFF
TGCGCCAGCAGCCAAGATCTAAGAGCAAATGAGCAGTTCTTC